The sequence of this T cell receptor beta chain was determined in a study of technical replicates of blood from several donors. Clones were read by immunoSEQ multiplex PCR, and TCRdb kept only the in-frame ones, dropping some. Of around 61,000 clones listed, around 88% are singletons. V lost 7 bases, J lost 8 bases, and 16 bases lay in between. This CDR3 region has 13 residues. In germline, CDR1 is SGHRS, CDR2 YFSETQ. The J gene is TRBJ2-1, the V gene TRBV5-1; D may be TRBD2 (5 bases). The sequence derives from a human donor in good health. Some clones in this sample may be carry-over from other donors' samples. The specimen sequenced was PBMCs. CDR3 in DNA: TGCGCCAGCTATTCGCGGGCTGGGGATGAGCAGTTCTTC. Translating gives CASYSRAGDEQFF.